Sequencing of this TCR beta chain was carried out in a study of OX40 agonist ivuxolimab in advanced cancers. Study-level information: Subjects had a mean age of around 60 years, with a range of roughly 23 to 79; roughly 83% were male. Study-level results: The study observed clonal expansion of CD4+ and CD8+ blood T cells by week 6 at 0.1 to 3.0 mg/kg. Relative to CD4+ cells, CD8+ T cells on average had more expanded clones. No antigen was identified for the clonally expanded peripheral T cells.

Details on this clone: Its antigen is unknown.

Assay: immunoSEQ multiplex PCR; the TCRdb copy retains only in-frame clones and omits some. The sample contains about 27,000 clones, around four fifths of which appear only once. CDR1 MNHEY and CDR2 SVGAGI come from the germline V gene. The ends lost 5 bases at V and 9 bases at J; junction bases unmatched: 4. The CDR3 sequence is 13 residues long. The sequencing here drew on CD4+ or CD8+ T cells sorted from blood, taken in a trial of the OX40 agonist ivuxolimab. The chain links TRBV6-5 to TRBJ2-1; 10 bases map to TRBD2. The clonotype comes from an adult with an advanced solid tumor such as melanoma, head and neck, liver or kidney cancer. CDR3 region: CASSTSGVGEQFF. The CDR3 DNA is TGTGCCAGCAGTACTAGCGGGGTCGGTGAGCAGTTCTTC.